The 10 T cell receptor beta chains listed next were all sequenced from one sample in a study of blood T cell repertoires in COVID-19 (TCRdb year 2020). The receptor library was made with the immunoSEQ multiplex PCR assay. The source is immuneACCESS, and TCRdb retained only in-frame sequences with V and J called. Part of the clones is not carried over; for the studies checked, unresolved V genes explain less than half of this, and the remainder is unexplained. The sample table records 150,000 to 200,000 clones; over 85% of these occur just once. 3.5% to 5% of the sample comes from the top ten. The sample was peripheral blood. Receptors originate from a woman in her forties or fifties with acute or convalescent COVID-19.

This chain joins TRBV5-1 and TRBJ1-1; TRBD1 agrees at 10 bases. V gave up 7 bases and J gave up 1 base; unmatched junction bases: 7. Per germline, CDR1 SGHRS and CDR2 YFSETQ. This CDR3 contains 15 residues. For the CDR3, the DNA is TGCGCCAGCGACCCGACAGGGGGCGGGAACACTGAAGCTTTCTTT. As protein: CASDPTGGGNTEAFF.

V usage is TRBV30 and J usage is TRBJ2-1, with TRBD2 matching 11 bases. The V segment lost 0 bases and the J segment 7 bases; nucleotides outside the gene matches: 8. Germline V lookup: CDR1 GTSNPN, CDR2 SVGIG (reference sequence). The CDR3 sequence is 16 residues long. CDR3 DNA sequence: TGTGCCTGGAGTGTACCAATCGGGACTAGCGGTAATGAGCAGTTCTTC. It codes for CAWSVPIGTSGNEQFF.

The gene calls are TRBV6-1 and TRBJ1-5; 7 nucleotides agree with TRBD1. The CDR3 runs to 14 residues. The V gene's germline CDR1 is MNHNS and CDR2 SASEGT. V shed 6 bases, J shed 6 bases, and the junction held 8 bases outside the gene matches. The chain's CDR3 is CASSPTGPGQPQHF. For the CDR3, the DNA is TGTGCCAGCAGCCCGACAGGGCCGGGTCAGCCCCAGCATTTT.

The CDR3: CASKQGRGEKLFF. The DNA of the CDR3 is TGTGCCAGTAAACAGGGGAGAGGTGAAAAACTGTTTTTT. The rearrangement joins TRBV6-5 to TRBJ1-4; 7 nucleotides match TRBD1. The CDR3 contains 13 residues. CDR1 is MNHEY, CDR2 SVGAGI, per germline. The trim removed 9 bases at V and 7 bases at J, leaving 8 bases unmatched.

The V gene is TRBV9, the J gene TRBJ2-7; 7 bases map to TRBD2. V lost 4 bases, J lost 0 bases, and 10 bases stayed unmatched. Germline CDR1 reads SGDLS; CDR2 reads YYNGEE. This CDR3 is 16 amino acids long. The CDR3 coding sequence is TGTGCCAGCAGCCCCCGTGGGAGGGCCGCCTCCTACGAGCAGTACTTC. Protein product: CASSPRGRAASYEQYF.

J is TRBJ2-1 and V is TRBV28; 7 nucleotides line up with TRBD2. Germline CDR1 MDHEN, CDR2 SYDVKM. The CDR3 runs 15 residues. With V trimmed by 3 bases and J by 7 bases, 9 bases remained unmatched. The CDR3 DNA sequence: TGTGCCAGCAGTTTCCCCGGCGGGAGAGGGAATGAGCAGTTCTTC. Its translation is CASSFPGGRGNEQFF.

The rearrangement links TRBV29-1 to TRBJ2-7, with a weak D call TRBD1 (6 bases). V lost 6 bases and J 2 bases, leaving 17 bases between the germline ends. Germline V gene sequence: CDR1 SQVTM, CDR2 ANQGSEA. The CDR3 has 14 residues. The CDR3 DNA is TGCAGCGTCTTTTATTCAGGGGCCACCTACGAGCAGTACTTC. It yields the protein CSVFYSGATYEQYF.

The CDR3 sequence is CASSLTKGLFTDTQYF. DNA of the CDR3: TGTGCCAGCAGCTTAACGAAAGGACTTTTTACAGATACGCAGTATTTT. This chain connects TRBV5-6 to TRBJ2-3; possible D gene TRBD2, 5 bases. CDR1 is SGHDT and CDR2 is YYEEEE in the germline V gene. The V gene lost 2 bases and the J gene lost 3 bases, with 16 bases spanning the gap. The length of the CDR3 is 16 residues.

This rearrangement joins TRBV6-2 or TRBV6-3 to TRBJ2-7, with D possibly matching TRBD1 (5 bases). The V and J ends lost 0 bases and 6 bases respectively, with 12 bases between them. From germline, CDR1 is MNHEY and CDR2 SVGEGT. The CDR3 is made up of 14 amino acids. Written as DNA, the CDR3 is TGTGCCAGCAGTTACTCAGGGGCGCCTGCCGAGCAGTACTTC. This encodes CASSYSGAPAEQYF.

V and J are TRBV4-2 and TRBJ1-6, with 9 bases matching TRBD1. CDR3 length equals 16 residues. Per germline, CDR1 LGHNA and CDR2 YNFKEQ. J was trimmed by 10 bases and V by 0 bases; bases with no gene match: 7. CDR3 in amino acids: CASSQEKGQGGSPLHF. Written as DNA, the CDR3 is TGTGCCAGCAGCCAAGAAAAGGGACAGGGTGGGTCACCCCTCCACTTT.